The 9 T cell receptor beta chains given below trace back to one sample, sequenced in a study of CD8+ T cells in alopecia areata. Documented treatment: oral pan-JAK inhibitor, 5-10 mg twice daily. Extracted RNA was reverse transcribed into cDNA, the sequencing template. This table comes from immunoSEQ multiplex PCR, and its TCRdb copy is limited to in-frame clones, with some not included. The data contain 150,000 to 200,000 clones, around 50% of them seen just once; the ten biggest clones take up approximately 12%. Here the sequenced sample was CD8+ T cells sorted from blood, taken at week 24, from a patient treated with tofacitinib. All receptors come from a human donor with alopecia areata.

This clone occurred a few times. V usage is TRBV10-3 and J usage is TRBJ1-1, with TRBD1 matching 10 bases. CDR1 is ENHRY and CDR2 is SYGVKD in the germline V gene. This CDR3 is 15 amino acids long. J gave up 4 bases and V 0 bases, and 2 bases lay outside the gene matches. CDR3 nucleotide sequence: TGTGCCATCAGTGAGTCGGGACAGGGGCTCACTGAAGCTTTCTTT. Encoded protein: CAISESGQGLTEAFF.

J is TRBJ2-2 and V is TRBV10-3; unclear D gene. V lost 2 bases and J 6 bases, leaving 10 bases between the germline ends. The CDR3 is made up of 14 amino acids. Germline assignment: CDR1 ENHRY and CDR2 SYGVKD. As DNA, the CDR3 is TGTGCCATCAGTGAGCCAGACTTGTCCGGGGAGCTGTTTTTT. Translated, it gives CAISEPDLSGELFF.

In its sample, this clone was seen a few times. The junction and the germline gene differ at one end; a read error may be behind it. The chain links TRBV7-7 to TRBJ2-1; TRBD1 aligns across 10 bases. The germline gives CDR1 SSHAT, CDR2 FNYEAQ (reference sequence). The CDR3 sequence is 14 residues long. CDR3 DNA: TGTGCTAGCAGCCGGCGGACAGGGGGAGATGAGCAGTTCTTC. Protein sequence: CASSRRTGGDEQFF. The complete variable domain, with remaining parts taken from reference TRBV7-7 and TRBJ2-1, reads GAGVSQSPRYKVTKRGQDVTLRCDPISSHATLYWYQQALGQGPEFLTYFNYEAQPDKSGLPSDRFSAERPEGSISTLTIQRTEQRDSAMYRCASSRRTGGDEQFFGPGTRLTVL.

There are a few counts of this clone. V gene TRBV7-9 combines with J gene TRBJ1-1; a weak D match, TRBD1 (5 bases). V lost 7 bases to trimming and J lost 3 bases, with 12 bases between them. The germline V gene has CDR1 SEHNR and CDR2 FQNEAQ (reference sequence). This CDR3 has 13 amino acids. CDR3 bases: TGTGCCAGCACCCCTGGGACGGACACTGAAGCTTTCTTT. This encodes CASTPGTDTEAFF. Filled out from reference TRBV7-9 and TRBJ1-1, the complete variable domain reads DTGVSQNPRHKITKRGQNVTFRCDPISEHNRLYWYRQTLGQGPEFLTYFQNEAQLEKSRLLSDRFSAERPKGSFSTLEIQRTEQGDSAMYLCASTPGTDTEAFFGQGTRLTVV.

This sequence joins TRBV30 and TRBJ2-1; D is undetermined. V lost 6 bases and J lost 7, with 16 bases in between. Germline CDR1 and CDR2: GTSNPN and SVGIG (reference sequence). CDR3 length equals 13 residues. The CDR3 loop is CACFSSLRNEQFF. The CDR3 DNA reads as TGTGCCTGCTTTTCGAGTTTGAGGAATGAGCAGTTCTTC.

The V gene is TRBV11-2, the J gene TRBJ1-1, with D unresolved. This CDR3 comprises 12 residues. With 3 bases removed from V and 1 base from J, the gap between germline ends came to 3 bases. The germline V gene encodes CDR1 SGHAT and CDR2 FQNNGV. In DNA form, the CDR3 reads TGTGCCAGCAGCTTTGGGAACACTGAAGCTTTCTTT. As protein: CASSFGNTEAFF. Drawing the rest from reference TRBV11-2 and TRBJ1-1, the complete variable domain is EAGVAQSPRYKIIEKRQSVAFWCNPISGHATLYWYQQILGQGPKLLIQFQNNGVVDDSQLPKDRFSAERLKGVDSTLKIQPAKLEDSAVYLCASSFGNTEAFFGQGTRLTVV.

A word on this clone: This specimen includes other DNA sequences encoding the same CDR3. The chain carries TRBV5-1 and TRBJ1-2; 7 bases align to TRBD1. The V segment lost 0 bases and the J segment 8 bases; nucleotides outside the gene matches: 4. Looked up from germline, CDR1 is SGHRS and CDR2 is YFSETQ. The CDR3 is made up of 13 amino acids. For the CDR3, the DNA is TGCGCCAGCAGCTTGGGACAGGGACGAGGCTACACCTTC. It translates to CASSLGQGRGYTF.

J is TRBJ1-1 and V is TRBV29-1; D is possibly TRBD1 (6 bases). V lost 4 bases to trimming and J lost 0 bases, with 15 bases between them. Germline V CDR1 and CDR2: SQVTM, ANQGSEA. The CDR3 covers 15 residues. CDR3 in amino acids: CSVVAGDFLNTEAFF. CDR3 DNA: TGCAGCGTTGTGGCAGGGGACTTTCTGAACACTGAAGCTTTCTTT.

This clone was found a few times. The chain is built from TRBV4-1 and TRBJ2-5; 7 nucleotides align to TRBD2. Germline V gene sequence: CDR1 MGHRA, CDR2 YSYEKL. Unmatched junction bases numbered 3, after V lost 1 base and J lost 7 bases. This CDR3 has 13 amino acids. CDR3: CASSQGPGGTQYF. The DNA of the CDR3 is TGCGCCAGCAGCCAAGGCCCGGGAGGGACCCAGTACTTC.